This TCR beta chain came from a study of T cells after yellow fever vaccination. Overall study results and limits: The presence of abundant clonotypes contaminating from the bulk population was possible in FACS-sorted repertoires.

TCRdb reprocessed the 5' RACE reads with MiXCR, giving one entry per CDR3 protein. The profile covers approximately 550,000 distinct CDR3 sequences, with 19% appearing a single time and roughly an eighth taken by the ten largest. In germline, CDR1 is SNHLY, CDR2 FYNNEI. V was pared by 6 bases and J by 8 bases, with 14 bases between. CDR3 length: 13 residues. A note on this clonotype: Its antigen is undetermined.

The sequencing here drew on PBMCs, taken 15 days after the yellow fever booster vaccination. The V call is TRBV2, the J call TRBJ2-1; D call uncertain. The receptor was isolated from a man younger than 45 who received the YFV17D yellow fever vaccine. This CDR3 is CASSRAKAYEQFF. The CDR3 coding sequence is TGTGCCAGCAGCCGGGCCAAAGCCTATGAGCAGTTCTTC. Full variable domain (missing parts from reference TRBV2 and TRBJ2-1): EPEVTQTPSHQVTQMGQEVILRCVPISNHLYFYWYRQILGQKVEFLVSFYNNEISEKSEIFDDQFSVERPDGSNFTLKIRSTKLEDSAMYFCASSRAKAYEQFFGPGTRLTVL.